This record concerns one T cell receptor beta chain sequence. Its antigen is not known. The entirety of the isolated RNA underwent reverse transcription, so expressed TCRB transcripts were sequenced. Clones were read by immunoSEQ multiplex PCR, and TCRdb kept only the in-frame ones, dropping some. The sample contains roughly 300,000 clones, roughly an eighth of which appear only once. This sample is drawn from a study of beta chain features in type 1 diabetes. Regarding the study as a whole: In every one of the four CD4+ subsets, TCRB CDR3s were moderately but significantly shorter in Type 1 diabetes patients.

Cells sorted by CD45RO/CCR7/CD25/CD127/CD95/CD27 comprised CD4+ naive, central memory, regulatory and stem cell-like memory cells. Each of the sorted populations had a purity greater than 98%. The sequenced sample consisted of naive CD4+ T cells from blood. The clonotype was recovered from a man aged 25 to 45 with type 1 diabetes.

The CDR3 reads CARGDRDYEKLFF. The CDR3 nucleotides are TGTGCCAGGGGAGACAGGGACTATGAAAAACTGTTTTTT. The rearrangement joins TRBV2 to TRBJ1-4, with 7 bases that match TRBD1. Germline V gives CDR1 SNHLY, CDR2 FYNNEI. The V gene end was trimmed by 9 bases and the J gene end by 6 bases; junction bases not matched to a gene: 7. This CDR3 region has 13 residues.